The 2 T cell receptor beta chains below all came from one sample that was sequenced in a study of blood T cell repertoires in COVID-19. Sequenced by immunoSEQ multiplex PCR; TCRdb stores in-frame clones only, minus some. The top ten clones hold 5% to 7.5% of a sample with roughly 100,000 clones, about 82% of them seen once. The specimen sequenced was peripheral blood. All receptors come from a man older than 75 with COVID-19, enrolled during active disease.

The V and J genes are TRBV7-9 and TRBJ2-7, with D hard to call. Trimming took 6 bases from V and 2 from J, leaving 8 bases between them. The CDR3 runs 12 residues. Per germline, CDR1 SEHNR and CDR2 FQNEAQ (reference sequence). CDR3 nucleotides: TGTGCCAGCAGTCGTTCCCCCTACGAGCAGTACTTC. Amino acid sequence: CASSRSPYEQYF.

The chain joins TRBV19 to TRBJ1-6, with TRBD1 matching over 8 bases. This CDR3 spans 15 amino acids. V was clipped by 6 bases and J by 6 bases; unmatched bases: 7. Germline V gene data show CDR1 as LNHDA and CDR2 as SQIVND (reference sequence). This CDR3 is CASRGGQGRNSPLHF. The CDR3 nucleotides read TGTGCCAGTAGAGGCGGACAGGGACGTAATTCACCCCTCCACTTT.